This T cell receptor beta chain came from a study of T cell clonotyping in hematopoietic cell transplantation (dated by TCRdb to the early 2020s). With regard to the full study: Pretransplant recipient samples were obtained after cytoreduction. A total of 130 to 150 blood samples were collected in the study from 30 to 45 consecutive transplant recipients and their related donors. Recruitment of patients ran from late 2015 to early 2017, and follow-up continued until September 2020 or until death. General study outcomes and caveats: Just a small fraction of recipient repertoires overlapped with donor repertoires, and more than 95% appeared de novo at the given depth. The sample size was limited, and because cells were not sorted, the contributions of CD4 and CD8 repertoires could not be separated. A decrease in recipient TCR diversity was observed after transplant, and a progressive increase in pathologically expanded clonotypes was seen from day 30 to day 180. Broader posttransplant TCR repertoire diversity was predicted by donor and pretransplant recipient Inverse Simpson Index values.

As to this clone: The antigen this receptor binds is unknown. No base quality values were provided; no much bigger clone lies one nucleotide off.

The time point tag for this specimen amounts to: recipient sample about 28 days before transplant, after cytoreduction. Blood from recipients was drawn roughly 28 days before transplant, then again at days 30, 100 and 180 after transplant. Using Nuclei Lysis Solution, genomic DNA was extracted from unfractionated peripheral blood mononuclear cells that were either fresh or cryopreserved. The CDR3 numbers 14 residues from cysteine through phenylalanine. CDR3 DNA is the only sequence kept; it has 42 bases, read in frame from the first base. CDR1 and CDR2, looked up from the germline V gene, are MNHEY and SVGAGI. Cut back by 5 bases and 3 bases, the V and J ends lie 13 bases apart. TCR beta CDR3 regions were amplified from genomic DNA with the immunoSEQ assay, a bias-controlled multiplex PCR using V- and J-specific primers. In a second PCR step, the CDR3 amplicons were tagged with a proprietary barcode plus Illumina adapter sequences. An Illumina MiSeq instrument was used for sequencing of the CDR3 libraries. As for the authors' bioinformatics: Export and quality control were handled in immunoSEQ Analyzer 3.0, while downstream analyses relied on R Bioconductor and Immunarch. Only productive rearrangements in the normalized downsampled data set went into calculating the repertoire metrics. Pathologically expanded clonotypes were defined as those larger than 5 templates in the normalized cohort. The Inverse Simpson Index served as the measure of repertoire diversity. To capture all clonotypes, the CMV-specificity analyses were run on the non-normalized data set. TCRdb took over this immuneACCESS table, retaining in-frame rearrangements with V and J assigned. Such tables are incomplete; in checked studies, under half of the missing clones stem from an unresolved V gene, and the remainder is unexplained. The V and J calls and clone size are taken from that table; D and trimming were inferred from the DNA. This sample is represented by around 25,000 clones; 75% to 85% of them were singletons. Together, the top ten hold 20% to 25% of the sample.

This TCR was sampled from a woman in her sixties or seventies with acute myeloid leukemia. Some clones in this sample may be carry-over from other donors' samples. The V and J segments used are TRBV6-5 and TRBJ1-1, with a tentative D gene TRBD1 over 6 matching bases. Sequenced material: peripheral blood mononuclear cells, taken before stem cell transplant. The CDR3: CASSGDIWDTEAFF. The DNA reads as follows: TGTGCCAGCAGTGGGGACATCTGGGACACTGAAGCTTTCTTT.